The next 9 T cell receptor beta chains were all read from a single sample in a study of T-cell reconstitution after alpha-beta-depleted transplantation in children. A library of TCRbeta sequences, prepared with unique molecular identifiers, was generated. TCRdb passed the PCR reads through MiXCR, listing each CDR3 protein once. The top ten clones hold under 35% of a sample with some 110,000 distinct CDR3 sequences, about 9.3% of them seen once. The specimen was PBMCs, collected before TCRalphabeta/CD19-depleted stem cell transplant. These receptors all come from a boy aged 2 to 10 with acute lymphoblastic leukemia, due to receive a stem cell transplant.

This clonotype was seen many times. V and J are TRBV20-1 and TRBJ2-7, with 11 bases fitting TRBD2. The CDR3 has 14 residues. Germline-derived CDR1 and CDR2 are DFQATT and SNEGSKA (reference sequence). J gave up 3 bases and V 6 bases, and 7 bases lay outside the gene matches. The CDR3 DNA follows: TGCAGTGCCCTTCAAACTAGCGGGGGCTACGAGCAGTACTTC. Translation gives CSALQTSGGYEQYF.

This clonotype appeared a few times. The CDR3 spells CASSSRTSGSAQPGTDTQYF. For the CDR3, the DNA is TGTGCCAGCAGTTCCCGGACTAGCGGGAGTGCCCAACCTGGCACAGATACGCAGTATTTT. The chain joins TRBV12-3 or TRBV12-4 to TRBJ2-3; TRBD2 agrees at 13 bases. The junction had 14 bases not matched to a gene; V was cut back by 4 bases and J by 1 base. The CDR3 consists of 20 residues.

This clonotype was found a few times. This rearrangement joins TRBV10-3 to TRBJ1-6; the D is unclear. The CDR3 consists of 16 residues. The V and J ends lost 0 bases and 3 bases respectively, with 9 bases between them. Per germline, CDR1 ENHRY and CDR2 SYGVKD. CDR3 amino acids: CAISESWPNYNSPLHF. The DNA of the CDR3 is TGTGCCATCAGTGAGTCGTGGCCGAACTATAATTCACCCCTCCACTTT.

Worth noting for this clonotype: Just one base apart from a much larger clone, this may be a read error. This chain joins TRBV7-8 and TRBJ2-3; D perhaps matches TRBD2 (6 bases). Germline loops: CDR1 SGHVS, CDR2 FQNEAQ. CDR3 length equals 15 residues. The CDR3 DNA sequence: TGTGCCAGCATCTTAGCTGCGGGACCCACAGATACGCAGTATTTT. Residues: CASILAAGPTDTQYF.

This clonotype was seen many times. V is TRBV10-3 and J is TRBJ2-7, with TRBD2 identical over 11 bases. J lost 0 bases, V lost 3 bases, and 10 bases had no gene match. The length of the CDR3 is 18 residues. From germline, CDR1 is ENHRY and CDR2 SYGVKD. The CDR3 spells CAISEGLAGGLSSYEQYF. Here the CDR3 DNA reads TGTGCCATCAGTGAAGGACTAGCGGGCGGCTTAAGCTCCTACGAGCAGTACTTC.

Details on this clonotype: One base away lies a much larger clone, so this may be a sequencing read error. The chain couples TRBV5-1 to TRBJ1-1, with TRBD1 as a possible D gene (5 bases). The germline V and J ends were trimmed by 3 bases and 6 bases, with 12 bases remaining between them. Per the germline V gene, CDR1 is SGHRS and CDR2 is YFSETQ. The CDR3 has 13 amino acids. The CDR3 loop reads CASSYRDDAEAFF. The CDR3 DNA sequence: TGCGCCAGCAGCTACCGGGACGACGCTGAAGCTTTCTTT.

This clonotype was observed a handful of times. The chain links TRBV4-1 to TRBJ2-3; D is possibly TRBD2 (5 bases). Trimming left V 6 bases short and J 3 bases short, with 13 bases between. The germline V gene has CDR1 MGHRA and CDR2 YSYEKL. This CDR3 contains 14 residues. The CDR3 protein is CASRSAGGTDTQYF. The DNA of the CDR3 is TGCGCCAGCAGATCGGCAGGAGGAACAGATACGCAGTATTTT.

This rearrangement joins TRBV5-6 to TRBJ2-6; D unclear. Trimming stripped 4 bases from V and 0 bases from J, with 8 bases between. CDR3 size: 15 residues. Per the germline V gene, CDR1 is SGHDT and CDR2 is YYEEEE. CDR3 in amino acids: CASSGAGSGANVLTF. The CDR3 DNA is TGTGCCAGCAGCGGAGCAGGCTCTGGGGCCAACGTCCTGACTTTC.

This clonotype was detected only a few times. The rearrangement uses TRBV7-8 and TRBJ1-3; D remains unclear. CDR1 and CDR2 from the germline V gene are SGHVS and FQNEAQ. The V end was cut by 1 base, the J end by 4 bases, with 8 bases between. There are 14 residues in the CDR3. The DNA for the CDR3 is TGTGCCAGCAGCTTAGTAAGCTTCGGAAACACCATATATTTT. As protein: CASSLVSFGNTIYF.